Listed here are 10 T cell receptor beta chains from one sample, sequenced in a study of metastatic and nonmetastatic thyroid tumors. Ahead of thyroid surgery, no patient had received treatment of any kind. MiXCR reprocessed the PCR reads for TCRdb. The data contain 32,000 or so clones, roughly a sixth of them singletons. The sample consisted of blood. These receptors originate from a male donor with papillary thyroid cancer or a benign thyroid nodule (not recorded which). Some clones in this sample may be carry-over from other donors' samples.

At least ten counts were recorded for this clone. CDR3 sequence reads: CASSPQDWESSYNEQFF. In DNA form, the CDR3 reads TGCGCCAGCAGCCCCCAGGACTGGGAGAGCTCCTACAATGAGCAGTTCTTC. The rearrangement joins TRBV5-1 to TRBJ2-1, with a weak D call TRBD2 (5 bases). CDR1 is SGHRS and CDR2 is YFSETQ in the germline V gene. Trimming left V 4 bases short and J 0 bases short, with 17 bases between. The CDR3 sequence is 17 residues long.

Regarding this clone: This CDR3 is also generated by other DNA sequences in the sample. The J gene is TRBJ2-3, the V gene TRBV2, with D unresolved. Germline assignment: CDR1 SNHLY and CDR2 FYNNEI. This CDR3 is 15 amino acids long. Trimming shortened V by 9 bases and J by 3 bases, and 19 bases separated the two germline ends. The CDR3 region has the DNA TGTGCCAGTGTCGCGGCCCATCTAGGAACAGATACGCAGTATTTT. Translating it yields CASVAAHLGTDTQYF.

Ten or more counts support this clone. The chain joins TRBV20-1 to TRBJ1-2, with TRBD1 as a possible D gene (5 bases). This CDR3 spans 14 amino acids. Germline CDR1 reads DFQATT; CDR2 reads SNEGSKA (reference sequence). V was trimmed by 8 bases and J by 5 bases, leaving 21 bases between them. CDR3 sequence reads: CSSPSGTNLYGYTF. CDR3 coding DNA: TGCAGTAGTCCGTCCGGGACGAACCTTTATGGCTACACCTTC.

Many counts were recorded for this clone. This CDR3 is CASSPPGSQSSYEQYF. The CDR3 DNA sequence: TGTGCCAGCTCACCACCAGGGTCCCAGAGCTCCTACGAGCAGTACTTC. The rearrangement links TRBV18 to TRBJ2-7; the D is unclear. The germline V and J ends were trimmed by 0 bases and 0 bases, with 12 bases remaining between them. In germline, CDR1 is KGHSH, CDR2 LQKENI. The CDR3 is 16 residues long.

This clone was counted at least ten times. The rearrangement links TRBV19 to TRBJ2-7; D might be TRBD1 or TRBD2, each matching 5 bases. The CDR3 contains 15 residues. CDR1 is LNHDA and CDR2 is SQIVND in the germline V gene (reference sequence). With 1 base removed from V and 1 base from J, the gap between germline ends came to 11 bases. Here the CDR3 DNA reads TGTGCCAGTAGTATAGGGGGTGGGGGTTCCTACGAGCAGTACTTC. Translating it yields CASSIGGGGSYEQYF.

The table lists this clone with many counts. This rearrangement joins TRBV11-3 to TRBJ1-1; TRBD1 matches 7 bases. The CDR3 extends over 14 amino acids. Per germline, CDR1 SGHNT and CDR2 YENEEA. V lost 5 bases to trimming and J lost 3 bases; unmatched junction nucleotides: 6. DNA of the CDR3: TGTGCCAGCAGCCGGGGACAGATCTACACTGAAGCTTTCTTT. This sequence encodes CASSRGQIYTEAFF.

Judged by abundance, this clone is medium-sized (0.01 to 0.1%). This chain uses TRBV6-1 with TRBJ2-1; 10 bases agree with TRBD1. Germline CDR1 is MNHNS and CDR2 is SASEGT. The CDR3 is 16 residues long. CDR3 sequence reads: CGGGTGAGADFNEQFF. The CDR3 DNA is TGTGGAGGTGGGACAGGGGCAGGGGCGGACTTCAATGAGCAGTTCTTC.

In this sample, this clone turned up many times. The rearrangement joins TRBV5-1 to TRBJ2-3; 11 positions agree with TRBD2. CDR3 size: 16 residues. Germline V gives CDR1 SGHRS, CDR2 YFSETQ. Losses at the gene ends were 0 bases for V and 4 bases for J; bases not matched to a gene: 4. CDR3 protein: CASSLELAGGADTQYF. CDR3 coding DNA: TGCGCCAGCAGCTTGGAATTAGCGGGAGGGGCAGATACGCAGTATTTT.

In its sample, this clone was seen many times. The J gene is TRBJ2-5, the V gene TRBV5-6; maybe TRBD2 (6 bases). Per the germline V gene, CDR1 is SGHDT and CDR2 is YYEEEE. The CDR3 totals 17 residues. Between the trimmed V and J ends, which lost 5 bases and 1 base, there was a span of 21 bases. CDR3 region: CASSPGRGRPLQETQYF. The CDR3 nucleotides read TGTGCCAGCAGTCCCGGTCGTGGGAGGCCCCTCCAAGAGACCCAGTACTTC.

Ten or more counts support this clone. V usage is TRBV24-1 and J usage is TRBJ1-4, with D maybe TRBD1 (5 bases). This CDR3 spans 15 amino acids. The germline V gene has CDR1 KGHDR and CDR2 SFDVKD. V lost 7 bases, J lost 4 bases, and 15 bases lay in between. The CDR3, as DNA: TGTGCCACCAGACCTAGGGACGGACATAATGAAAAACTGTTTTTT. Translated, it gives CATRPRDGHNEKLFF.